This T cell receptor (beta chain) derives from a study of T cells in Graves' hyperthyroidism and ophthalmopathy. Researchers took RNA transcripts and amplified the TCR beta CDR3 regions from them. HTBI primers were employed in a first-round RT-PCR of the TCR CDR3. TCRdb re-called the multiplex PCR reads through MiXCR, storing one row per CDR3 protein. This sample carries some 570,000 distinct CDR3 sequences, 12% to 15% of them seen once, and the ten largest clones take more than 6%. CDR3 size: 15 residues. The germline V and J ends were trimmed by 2 bases and 6 bases, with 16 bases remaining between them. The germline V gene encodes CDR1 MNHEY and CDR2 SMNVEV (reference sequence). Study-level findings and limits: In blood, most of the thyroid clonotypes expanded above 0.001 were also present.

This clonotype was observed many times. What it binds is not known. The chain is built from TRBV27 and TRBJ1-1, with D possibly matching TRBD1 (5 bases). Sequencing was done on a sample of blood. This clonotype originated in a woman aged 18 to 35 with Graves' ophthalmopathy. The CDR3 reads CASSLGAIPGAEAFF. For the CDR3, the DNA is TGTGCCAGCAGTTTAGGGGCCATCCCCGGCGCTGAAGCTTTCTTT.